Below, 4 T cell receptor beta chains from the same sample are listed, as sequenced in a study of blood T cell repertoires in COVID-19. The method was immunoSEQ multiplex PCR; TCRdb's version includes in-frame clones alone and lacks a portion of them. The data hold over 200,000 clones, with about 83% observed a single time. The sample consisted of peripheral blood. The receptors stem from a woman aged 45-65 years with acute or convalescent COVID-19.

In this sample, this clone turned up a few times. V usage is TRBV19 and J usage is TRBJ2-1, with TRBD2 as a possible D gene (6 bases). The CDR3 covers 11 residues. Germline loops: CDR1 LNHDA, CDR2 SQIVND (reference sequence). V dropped 5 bases and J dropped 10 bases, with 9 bases sitting between them. DNA of the CDR3: TGTGCCAGTAGTCGAGGGAGGGAGCAGTTCTTC. As protein: CASSRGREQFF.

This chain connects TRBV6-4 to TRBJ2-1, with TRBD1 matching over 8 bases. V gave up 0 bases and J gave up 7 bases; unmatched junction bases: 8. The CDR3 contains 16 residues. Germline lookup yields CDR1 MRHNA and CDR2 SNTAGT. The CDR3 coding sequence is TGTGCCAGCAGTGACTCGGGCAGGGGGCGTGTGAATGAGCAGTTCTTC. The encoded protein is CASSDSGRGRVNEQFF.

This clone appeared many times. The V and J genes are TRBV18 and TRBJ2-1; 10 bases agree with TRBD2. V shed 2 bases and J 8 bases; nucleotides not matched to a gene: 3. CDR3 length: 14 amino acids. Per germline, CDR1 KGHSH and CDR2 LQKENI. The CDR3 loop is CASSPRLAGDEQFF. CDR3 DNA: TGTGCCAGCTCACCAAGGCTAGCGGGAGATGAGCAGTTCTTC.

This clone was seen a handful of times. This chain uses TRBV27 with TRBJ1-3; D not certain. Germline values: CDR1 MNHEY, CDR2 SMNVEV (reference sequence). The V and J ends lost 8 bases and 2 bases respectively, with 10 bases between them. This CDR3 spans 13 amino acids. The CDR3 protein is CASPSAPGNTIYF. The DNA for the CDR3 is TGTGCCAGCCCCTCAGCGCCTGGAAACACCATATATTTT.